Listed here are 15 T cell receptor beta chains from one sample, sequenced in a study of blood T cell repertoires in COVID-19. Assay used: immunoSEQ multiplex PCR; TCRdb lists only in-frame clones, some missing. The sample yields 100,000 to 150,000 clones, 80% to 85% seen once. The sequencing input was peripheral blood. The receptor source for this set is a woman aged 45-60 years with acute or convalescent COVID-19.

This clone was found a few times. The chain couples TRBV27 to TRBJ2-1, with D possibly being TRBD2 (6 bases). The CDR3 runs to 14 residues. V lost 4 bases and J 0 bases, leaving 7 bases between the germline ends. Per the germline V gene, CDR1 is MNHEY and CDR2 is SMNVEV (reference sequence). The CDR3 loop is CASSWGDSYNEQFF. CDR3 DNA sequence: TGTGCCAGCAGTTGGGGGGACTCCTACAATGAGCAGTTCTTC.

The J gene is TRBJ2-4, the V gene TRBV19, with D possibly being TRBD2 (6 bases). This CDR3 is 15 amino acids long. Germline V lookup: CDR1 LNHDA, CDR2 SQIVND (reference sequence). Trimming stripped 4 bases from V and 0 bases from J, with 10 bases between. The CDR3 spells CASSKAGLAKNIQYF. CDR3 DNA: TGTGCCAGTAGTAAAGCGGGTCTAGCCAAAAACATTCAGTACTTC.

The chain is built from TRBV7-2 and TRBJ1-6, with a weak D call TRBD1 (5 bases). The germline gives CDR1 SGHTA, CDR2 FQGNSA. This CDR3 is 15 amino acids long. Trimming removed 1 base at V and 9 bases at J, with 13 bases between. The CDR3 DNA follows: TGTGCCAGCAGCTTAGGCACGGGGGGGAGTTCACCCCTCCACTTT. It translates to CASSLGTGGSSPLHF.

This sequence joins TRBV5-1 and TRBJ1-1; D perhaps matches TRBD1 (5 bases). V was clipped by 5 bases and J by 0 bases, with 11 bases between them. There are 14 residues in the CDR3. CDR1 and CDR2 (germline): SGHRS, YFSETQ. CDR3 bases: TGCGCCAGCAGATCTGACAGATTGAACACTGAAGCTTTCTTT. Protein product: CASRSDRLNTEAFF. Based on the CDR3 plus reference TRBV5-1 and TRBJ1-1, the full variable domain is KAGVTQTPRYLIKTRGQQVTLSCSPISGHRSVSWYQQTPGQGLQFLFEYFSETQRNKGNFPGRFSGRQFSNSRSEMNVSTLELGDSALYLCASRSDRLNTEAFFGQGTRLTVV.

As DNA, the CDR3 is TGTGCCAGTAGGACCCTTTATGGACAAGACACTGAAGCTTTCTTT. It codes for CASRTLYGQDTEAFF. The rearrangement joins TRBV19 to TRBJ1-1; D perhaps matches TRBD1 (5 bases). The V end was cut by 6 bases, the J end by 3 bases, with 17 bases between. This CDR3 has 15 residues. Germline CDR1 and CDR2: LNHDA and SQIVND (reference sequence). The full variable domain, in which reference TRBV19 and TRBJ1-1 provide the parts outside the CDR3, is DGGITQSPKYLFRKEGQNVTLSCEQNLNHDAMYWYRQDPGQGLRLIYYSQIVNDFQKGDIAEGYSVSREKKESFPLTVTSAQKNPTAFYLCASRTLYGQDTEAFFGQGTRLTVV.

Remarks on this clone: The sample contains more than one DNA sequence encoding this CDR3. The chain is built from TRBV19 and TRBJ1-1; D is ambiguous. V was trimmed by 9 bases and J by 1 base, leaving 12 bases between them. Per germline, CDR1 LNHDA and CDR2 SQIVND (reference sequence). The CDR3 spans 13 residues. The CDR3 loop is CASSAAENTEAFF. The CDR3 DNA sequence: TGTGCCAGCAGTGCGGCAGAGAACACTGAAGCTTTCTTT.

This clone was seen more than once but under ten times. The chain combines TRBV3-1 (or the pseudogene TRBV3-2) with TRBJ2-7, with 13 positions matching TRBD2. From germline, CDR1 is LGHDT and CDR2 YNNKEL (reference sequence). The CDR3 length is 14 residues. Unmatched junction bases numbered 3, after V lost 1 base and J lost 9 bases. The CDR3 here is CASSQGTSGRGQYF. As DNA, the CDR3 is TGTGCCAGCAGCCAAGGGACTAGCGGGAGAGGGCAGTACTTC.

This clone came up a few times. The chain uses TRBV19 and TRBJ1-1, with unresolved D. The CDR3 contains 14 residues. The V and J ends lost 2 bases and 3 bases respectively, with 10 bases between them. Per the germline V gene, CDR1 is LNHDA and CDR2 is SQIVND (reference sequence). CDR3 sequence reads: CASSIPGLYTEAFF. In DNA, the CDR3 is TGTGCCAGTAGTATACCGGGTCTCTACACTGAAGCTTTCTTT.

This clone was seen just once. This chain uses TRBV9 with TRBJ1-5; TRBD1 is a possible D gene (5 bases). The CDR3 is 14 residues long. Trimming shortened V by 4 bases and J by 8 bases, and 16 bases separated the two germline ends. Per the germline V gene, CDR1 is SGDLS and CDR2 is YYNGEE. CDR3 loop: CASSPGTVYEPQHF. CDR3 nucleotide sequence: TGTGCCAGCAGCCCCGGGACTGTGTACGAGCCCCAGCATTTT.

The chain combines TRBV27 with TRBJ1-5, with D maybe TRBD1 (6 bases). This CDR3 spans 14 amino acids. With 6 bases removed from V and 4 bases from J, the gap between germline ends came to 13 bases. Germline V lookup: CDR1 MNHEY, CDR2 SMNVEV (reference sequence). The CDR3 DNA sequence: TGTGCCAGCAGCCCCCTAAGGGGGAATCAGCCCCAGCATTTT. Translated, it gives CASSPLRGNQPQHF.

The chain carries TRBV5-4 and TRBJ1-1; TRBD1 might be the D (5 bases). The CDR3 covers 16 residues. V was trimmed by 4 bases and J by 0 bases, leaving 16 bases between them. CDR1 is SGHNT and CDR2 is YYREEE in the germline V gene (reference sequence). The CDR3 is CASSPYSGALNTEAFF. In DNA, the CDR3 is TGTGCCAGCAGCCCGTATAGTGGGGCGCTGAACACTGAAGCTTTCTTT. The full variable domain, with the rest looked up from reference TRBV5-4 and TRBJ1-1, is ETGVTQSPTHLIKTRGQQVTLRCSSQSGHNTVSWYQQALGQGPQFIFQYYREEENGRGNFPPRFSGLQFPNYSSELNVNALELDDSALYLCASSPYSGALNTEAFFGQGTRLTVV.

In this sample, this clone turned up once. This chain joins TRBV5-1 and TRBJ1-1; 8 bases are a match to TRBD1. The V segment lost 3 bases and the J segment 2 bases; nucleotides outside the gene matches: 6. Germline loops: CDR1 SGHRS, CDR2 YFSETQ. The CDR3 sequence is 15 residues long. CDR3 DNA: TGCGCCAGCAGCTACGAGGACAGGGATAACACTGAAGCTTTCTTT. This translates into CASSYEDRDNTEAFF.

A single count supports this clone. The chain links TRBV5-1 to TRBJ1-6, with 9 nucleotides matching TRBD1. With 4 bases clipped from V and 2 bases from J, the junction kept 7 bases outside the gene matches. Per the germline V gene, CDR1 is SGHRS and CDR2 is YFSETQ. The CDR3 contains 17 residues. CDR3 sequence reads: CASSPSGQGPYNSPLHF. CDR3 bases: TGCGCCAGCAGCCCATCGGGACAGGGCCCCTATAATTCACCCCTCCACTTT. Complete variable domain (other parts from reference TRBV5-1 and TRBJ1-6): KAGVTQTPRYLIKTRGQQVTLSCSPISGHRSVSWYQQTPGQGLQFLFEYFSETQRNKGNFPGRFSGRQFSNSRSEMNVSTLELGDSALYLCASSPSGQGPYNSPLHFGNGTRLTVT.

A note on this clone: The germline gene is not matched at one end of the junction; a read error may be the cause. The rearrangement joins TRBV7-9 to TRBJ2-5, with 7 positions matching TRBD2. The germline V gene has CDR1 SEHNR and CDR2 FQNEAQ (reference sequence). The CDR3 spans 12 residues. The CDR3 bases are TGTGCCAGCAGCTTATCGGGGGGACCTGGGGACTTC. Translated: CASSLSGGPGDF.

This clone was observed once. This CDR3 reads CAWSGTGFYGYTF. The CDR3 DNA sequence: TGTGCCTGGAGTGGGACAGGGTTCTATGGCTACACCTTC. The gene calls are TRBV30 and TRBJ1-2; 8 nucleotides match TRBD1. V trimming: 1 base; J trimming: 4 bases; junction bases outside the gene matches: 2. Germline-derived CDR1 and CDR2 are GTSNPN and SVGIG (reference sequence). This CDR3 spans 13 amino acids.